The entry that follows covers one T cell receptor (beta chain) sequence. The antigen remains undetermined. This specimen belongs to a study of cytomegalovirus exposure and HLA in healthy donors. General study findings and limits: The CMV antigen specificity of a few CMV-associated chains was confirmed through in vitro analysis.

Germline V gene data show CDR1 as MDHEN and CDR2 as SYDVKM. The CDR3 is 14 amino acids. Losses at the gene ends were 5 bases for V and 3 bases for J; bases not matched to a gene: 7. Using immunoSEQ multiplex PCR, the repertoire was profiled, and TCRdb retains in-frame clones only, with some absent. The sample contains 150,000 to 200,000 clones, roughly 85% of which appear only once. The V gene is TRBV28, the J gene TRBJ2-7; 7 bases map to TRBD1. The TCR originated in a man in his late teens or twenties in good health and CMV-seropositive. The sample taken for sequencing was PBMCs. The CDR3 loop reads CASSAHDRDYEQYF. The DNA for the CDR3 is TGTGCCAGCAGTGCCCACGACAGGGACTACGAGCAGTACTTC.